Described below is a single T cell receptor (beta chain) sequence and its context. The antigen it binds to is not known. No quality values exist for individual bases; no much larger clone is one base distant. This record belongs to a study of T cells in localized non-small cell lung cancer (TCRdb year 2020). Looking at the study overall: T cell repertoires of hundreds of early-stage NSCLC patients were analyzed, with tumors being compared against uninvolved tumor-adjacent lungs. The cohort was made up of 200 to 250 treatment-naive NSCLC patients whose localized lung tumors had been resected. NSCLC patients had a mean age of roughly 64 years, and fewer than 150 were male and nearly 110 female.

General findings and caveats noted by the study authors: Higher blood T cell density associated with longer overall survival, while higher adjacent-lung clonality associated with shorter survival. Because of the exploratory design, TCR variables were selected using unadjusted p-values without false-discovery rate correction. Multi-region tumor sequencing was not performed, so intratumor heterogeneity could not be excluded. A median of 57 of the top 100 tumor clones turned up in the paired uninvolved adjacent lung, and 25 to 30 of those clones also ranked among the top 100 of that same adjacent lung. The highest T cell clonality was observed in uninvolved tumor-adjacent lung, where clonality exceeded that of tumor, suggesting that antigenic responses were more focused in uninvolved tumor-adjacent lung.

The immunoSEQ Assay was used to sequence TCR beta CDR3 regions from DNA. The original methods were these. T cell density was computed as TCR beta template counts normalized to usable DNA estimated by amplifying housekeeping genes. Richness was estimated using the preseqR package, with extrapolation to 400,000 templates for PBMC samples and to 120,000 templates for tissue samples. Clonality was calculated as one minus Pielou's evenness. Tissue-enriched TCRs were identified through differential abundance testing performed on productive amino-acid clonotypes, with a minimum total count of 5 and an alpha of 0.1. The Jaccard Index and the Morisita Overlap Index were used to measure repertoire overlap between compartments. TCR beta CDR3s were clustered by GLIPH together with public tetramer-defined viral CDR3s, and at least three viral sequences plus V-gene enrichment were required for viral motifs. Held by TCRdb, this immuneACCESS table contains in-frame sequences only and omits some clones. Under half of the omission traces to an unresolved V gene where checked; the cause of the rest is unknown. D and trimming come from the DNA, and the V and J calls and clone size come from that table. The sample data list 15,000 to 20,000 clones, and almost 85% of these were observed just once. The leading ten clones occupy roughly 33% of the sample.

At diagnosis, tumor, uninvolved tumor-adjacent lung and peripheral blood were collected and then preserved as a mix of FFPE and fresh-frozen material. For TCR repertoire profiling, blood samples were analyzed in the form of peripheral blood mononuclear cells. From the cysteine through the phenylalanine, the CDR3 covers 13 amino acids. CDR3 DNA is the only sequence kept; it has 39 bases, read in frame from the first base. Reading the germline V gene gives CDR1 KGHSH and CDR2 LQKENI. V is shortened by 3 bases, J by 1 base, and the region joining them spans 6 bases. The receptor was derived from an older male donor with stage I lung adenocarcinoma. The chain couples TRBV18 to TRBJ1-1, with the D gene uncertain. This specimen was peripheral blood, taken before any cancer treatment. The DNA sequence reads TGTGCCAGCTCACCGGACGGGAACACTGAAGCTTTCTTT. It translates as CASSPDGNTEAFF.